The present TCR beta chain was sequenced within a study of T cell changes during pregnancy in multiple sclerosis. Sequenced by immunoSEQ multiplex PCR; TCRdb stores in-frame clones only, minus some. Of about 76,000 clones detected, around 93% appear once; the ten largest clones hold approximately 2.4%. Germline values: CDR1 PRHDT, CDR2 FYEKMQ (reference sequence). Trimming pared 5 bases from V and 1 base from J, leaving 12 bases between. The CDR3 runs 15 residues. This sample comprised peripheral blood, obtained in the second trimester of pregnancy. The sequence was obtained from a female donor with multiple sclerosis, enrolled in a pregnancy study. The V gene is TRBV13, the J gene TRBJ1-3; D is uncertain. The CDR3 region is CASSKKEWSGNTIYF. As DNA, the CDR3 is TGTGCCAGCAGCAAAAAGGAGTGGTCTGGAAACACCATATATTTT. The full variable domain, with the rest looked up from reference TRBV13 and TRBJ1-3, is AAGVIQSPRHLIKEKRETATLKCYPIPRHDTVYWYQQGPGQDPQFLISFYEKMQSDKGSIPDRFSAQQFSDYHSELNMSSLELGDSALYFCASSKKEWSGNTIYFGEGSWLTVV.